This passage covers 11 T cell receptor beta chains from one sample sequenced in a study of blood T cell repertoires in COVID-19. Here immunoSEQ multiplex PCR was the method, and the copy in TCRdb shows in-frame clones only, minus some. The sample has tens of thousands of clones, roughly 90% seen once. Input material: peripheral blood. Receptor source: a man older than 75 with acute or convalescent COVID-19.

V is TRBV25-1 and J is TRBJ1-4; no firm D call. Germline-derived CDR1 and CDR2 are MGHDK and SYGVNS. V lost 8 bases to trimming and J lost 2 bases, with 6 bases between them. CDR3 length: 12 amino acids. CDR3 residues: CASGITNEKLFF. The CDR3 DNA reads TGTGCCAGCGGCATTACTAATGAAAAACTGTTTTTT.

This rearrangement joins TRBV2 to TRBJ2-7; TRBD1 might be the D (6 bases). The V end was cut by 11 bases, the J end by 6 bases, with 20 bases between. Germline assignment: CDR1 SNHLY and CDR2 FYNNEI. The CDR3 extends over 13 amino acids. The CDR3 DNA sequence: TGTGCCGGACAGACCCAACTATCTTCCGAGCAGTACTTC. Translation: CAGQTQLSSEQYF.

This clone was detected only once. The rearrangement joins TRBV2 to TRBJ2-7; 10 bases map to TRBD1. The CDR3 totals 15 residues. Trimming removed 5 bases from V and 1 base from J; junction bases left unmatched: 5. CDR1 SNHLY and CDR2 FYNNEI come from the germline V gene. CDR3 nucleotide sequence: TGTGCCAGCAGTACCAGACAGGGGGCATCCTACGAGCAGTACTTC. Amino acids: CASSTRQGASYEQYF.

This rearrangement joins TRBV3-1 (or the pseudogene TRBV3-2) to TRBJ2-2; D unclear. The V and J ends lost 6 bases and 4 bases respectively, with 9 bases between them. The CDR3 spans 13 residues. Germline V gives CDR1 LGHDT, CDR2 YNNKEL (reference sequence). The CDR3 DNA follows: TGTGCCAGCAGACTAAGCAGCACCGGGGAGCTGTTTTTT. Translation gives CASRLSSTGELFF.

The chain is built from TRBV7-3 and TRBJ2-2; D unresolved. Germline CDR1 and CDR2: SGHTA and FQGTGA. V lost 5 bases and J 0 bases, leaving 19 bases between the germline ends. There are 18 residues in the CDR3. This chain's CDR3 is CASSPLMMAKPNTGELFF. The CDR3 region has the DNA TGTGCCAGCAGCCCTCTTATGATGGCAAAACCGAACACCGGGGAGCTGTTTTTT.

This clone was seen once. The chain combines TRBV5-1 with TRBJ1-1; 10 bases align to TRBD1. CDR1 SGHRS and CDR2 YFSETQ come from the germline V gene. CDR3 length: 15 amino acids. Trimming removed 2 bases from V and 6 bases from J; junction bases left unmatched: 7. As DNA, the CDR3 is TGCGCCAGCAGCTTTGGGACAGGGGAGAGGGCTGAAGCTTTCTTT. Translating gives CASSFGTGERAEAFF. Drawing the rest from reference TRBV5-1 and TRBJ1-1, the complete variable domain is KAGVTQTPRYLIKTRGQQVTLSCSPISGHRSVSWYQQTPGQGLQFLFEYFSETQRNKGNFPGRFSGRQFSNSRSEMNVSTLELGDSALYLCASSFGTGERAEAFFGQGTRLTVV.

This chain connects TRBV29-1 to TRBJ2-2, with TRBD1 as a possible D gene (5 bases). V was clipped by 4 bases and J by 7 bases, with 13 bases between them. The germline V gene has CDR1 SQVTM and CDR2 ANQGSEA. CDR3 size: 13 residues. CDR3 amino acids: CSVGGQINGELFF. For the CDR3, the DNA is TGCAGCGTTGGGGGCCAGATAAACGGGGAGCTGTTTTTT.

The rearrangement links TRBV7-8 to TRBJ2-7; 7 nucleotides match TRBD2. CDR3 length equals 15 residues. CDR1 and CDR2 (germline): SGHVS, FQNEAQ. J lost 6 bases, V lost 5 bases, and 13 bases had no gene match. The CDR3 DNA reads as TGTGCCAGCAGCCCACTTCCCACTAGCGCGGTCGAGCAGTACTTC. This codes for CASSPLPTSAVEQYF.

The V call is TRBV28, the J call TRBJ2-7; TRBD2 aligns across 9 bases. CDR3 size: 13 residues. The J segment lost 4 bases and the V segment lost 8 bases, leaving 6 bases of the junction unmatched. CDR1 is MDHEN, CDR2 SYDVKM, per germline. The CDR3 spells CASSLAGDYEQYF. CDR3 nucleotides: TGTGCCAGCTCCTTAGCGGGGGATTACGAGCAGTACTTC.

In this sample, this clone turned up a few times. The chain recombines TRBV6-6 with TRBJ1-5, with 9 nucleotides matching TRBD1. Germline assignment: CDR1 MNHNY and CDR2 SVGAGI (reference sequence). The CDR3 covers 14 residues. Trimming removed 6 bases from V and 2 bases from J; junction bases left unmatched: 2. In DNA, the CDR3 is TGTGCCAGCAGCCGGGACAGGGGCAATCAGCCCCAGCATTTT. This translates into CASSRDRGNQPQHF.

The chain links TRBV6-5 to TRBJ1-3; D might be TRBD1 (5 bases). CDR1 is MNHEY, CDR2 SVGAGI, per germline. The CDR3 is 16 residues long. V dropped 0 bases and J dropped 2 bases, with 11 bases sitting between them. CDR3 nucleotide sequence: TGTGCCAGCAGTTACTCGAATGGGGGGGCTGGAAACACCATATATTTT. Amino acid sequence: CASSYSNGGAGNTIYF.